A selection of T cell receptor beta chains follows, all from one sample in a study of PD-L1 blockade in urothelial cancer. Libraries were prepared by immunoSEQ multiplex PCR; TCRdb keeps only in-frame clonotypes and omits some of them. The sample holds some 50,000 clones; around 88% are singletons and the top ten take roughly 15%. Sequences were derived from PBMCs, sampled around atezolizumab (anti-PD-L1) treatment. These receptors were collected from a woman aged 55-70 years with urothelial cancer. Each CDR3 is given without its conserved first and last residue. Not all rows give a size; the values are once, few, many and, for expanded clones, a class.

v_gene: TRBV5-4
abundance: once
CDR3aa: ASSRTSGPQETQY

v_gene: TRBV5-1
abundance: .
CDR3aa: ASSPTGGYEQY

v_gene: TRBV15
abundance: .
CDR3aa: ATSSEGLAVYNEQF

v_gene: TRBV2
abundance: .
CDR3aa: ASIPSVLNEKLF

v_gene: TRBV5-6
abundance: .
CDR3aa: ASSSIVLEPEQF

v_gene: TRBV6-5
abundance: .
CDR3aa: ASSQREADTYEQY

v_gene: TRBV11-1
abundance: .
CDR3aa: ASRGGTGHTSGANVLT

v_gene: TRBV5-1
abundance: .
CDR3aa: ASSLAYGGTEAF

v_gene: TRBV7-2
abundance: .
CDR3aa: ASSYGTSEYEQY

v_gene: TRBV19
abundance: .
CDR3aa: ASSIFHGGAGEQF

v_gene: TRBV5-6
abundance: .
CDR3aa: ASSLYTTGGAPLH

v_gene: TRBV7-2
abundance: .
CDR3aa: ASSLRGPFYGYT

v_gene: TRBV11-2
abundance: .
CDR3aa: ASSRGGRTGELF

v_gene: TRBV28
abundance: .
CDR3aa: ASSSFYEQY

v_gene: TRBV18
abundance: once
CDR3aa: ASSPSGATQETQY

v_gene: TRBV9
abundance: .
CDR3aa: ASARTSGGRQADSYEQY

v_gene: TRBV6-5
abundance: .
CDR3aa: ASSREETQY

v_gene: TRBV4-1
abundance: .
CDR3aa: ASSILRDMNTEAF

v_gene: TRBV7-9
abundance: .
CDR3aa: ASSLDGAEAF

v_gene: TRBV6-1
abundance: .
CDR3aa: ASVLAGGPQTQY

v_gene: TRBV6-5
abundance: once
CDR3aa: ASSQELARETQY

v_gene: TRBV27
abundance: .
CDR3aa: ASTRATGANVLT

v_gene: TRBV4-3
abundance: many
CDR3aa: ASSQSTSAEQF

v_gene: TRBV19
abundance: .
CDR3aa: ASTTTTPWWDYGYT

v_gene: TRBV9
abundance: .
CDR3aa: ASRPYAGTSGYSEQF

v_gene: TRBV5-1
abundance: .
CDR3aa: ASSIGGQDYEQY

v_gene: TRBV5-4
abundance: few
CDR3aa: ASSPSLAGASYEQY

v_gene: TRBV5-1
abundance: .
CDR3aa: ASNLLLNTGELF

v_gene: TRBV6-5
abundance: few
CDR3aa: ASSSTQSGYEQY

v_gene: TRBV21-1
abundance: .
CDR3aa: ARAQGISSNQPQH

v_gene: TRBV19
abundance: .
CDR3aa: ASSIAGGQPGPVRLEQF

v_gene: TRBV10-3
abundance: few
CDR3aa: AISELGTGYGYT

v_gene: TRBV4-1
abundance: .
CDR3aa: ASSQADRPYEQY

v_gene: TRBV11-2
abundance: .
CDR3aa: ASSLASGQGLETQY

v_gene: TRBV15
abundance: few
CDR3aa: ATSRTPGAAPDTQY

v_gene: TRBV9
abundance: .
CDR3aa: ASSARVGGLARSGELF

v_gene: TRBV10-3
abundance: .
CDR3aa: AISEPSGGADIADTQY

v_gene: TRBV5-1
abundance: .
CDR3aa: ASSPGLGQLLAKNIQY

v_gene: TRBV14
abundance: .
CDR3aa: ASSQELAGSTDTQY

v_gene: TRBV11-2
abundance: .
CDR3aa: ASSLGQNQPQH